These 30 T cell receptor beta chains originate from one sample sequenced in a study of T cell responses to AZD1222 COVID-19 vaccine. The table came from immunoSEQ multiplex PCR; TCRdb's copy has only in-frame clones and leaves some out. The data contain roughly 150,000 clones, more than 85% of them singletons. The specimen was peripheral blood, collected on day 0 of AZD1222 vaccination. These receptors were taken from an adult in good health.

The CDR3 DNA follows: TGTGCCAGCAGCTTGGGGGACGCGAGCTCCTACGAGCAGTACTTC. Translation gives CASSLGDASSYEQYF. The chain is built from TRBV5-4 and TRBJ2-7, with D possibly called TRBD1 or TRBD2 (5 bases each). The V end lost 0 bases, the J end lost 0 bases, and 10 bases lay between the germline ends. There are 15 residues in the CDR3. Germline V CDR1 and CDR2: SGHNT, YYREEE (reference sequence).

The rearrangement joins TRBV2 to TRBJ1-5; D unclear. The germline V and J ends were trimmed by 4 bases and 4 bases, with 11 bases remaining between them. Germline values: CDR1 SNHLY, CDR2 FYNNEI. The CDR3 has 14 residues. The CDR3 reads CASSVNWANQPQHF. The CDR3 DNA follows: TGTGCCAGCAGTGTTAATTGGGCAAATCAGCCCCAGCATTTT.

The V and J genes are TRBV4-1 and TRBJ2-2; perhaps D is TRBD1 or TRBD2 (5 bases each). Germline CDR1 is MGHRA and CDR2 is YSYEKL. CDR3 length: 11 amino acids. The germline V and J ends were trimmed by 6 bases and 6 bases, with 5 bases remaining between them. CDR3 protein: CASRGAGELFF. As DNA, the CDR3 is TGCGCCAGCAGGGGGGCCGGGGAGCTGTTTTTT.

The chain is built from TRBV7-9 and TRBJ1-2; perhaps TRBD1 as D (6 bases). Germline lookup yields CDR1 SEHNR and CDR2 FQNEAQ (reference sequence). The length of the CDR3 is 14 residues. V was trimmed by 1 base and J by 4 bases, leaving 10 bases between them. DNA of the CDR3: TGTGCCAGCAGCTTAGAGGCAGGGGCCTATGGCTACACCTTC. Translation: CASSLEAGAYGYTF.

The chain employs TRBV7-3 and TRBJ2-2, with D maybe TRBD2 (7 bases). The V end lost 5 bases, the J end lost 4 bases, and 14 bases lay between the germline ends. Germline V gene data show CDR1 as SGHTA and CDR2 as FQGTGA. The CDR3 spans 15 residues. CDR3 sequence: CASSPGGRITGELFF. In DNA form, the CDR3 reads TGTGCCAGCAGCCCCGGGGGGCGCATCACCGGGGAGCTGTTTTTT.

The chain is built from TRBV5-4 and TRBJ1-1; D is unresolved. The CDR3 sequence is 11 residues long. Trimming took off 5 bases at V and 13 bases at J, with 15 bases between the two ends. Germline-derived CDR1 and CDR2 are SGHNT and YYREEE (reference sequence). CDR3 DNA: TGTGCCAGCAGGACCCTTGGGAAGGATTTCTTT. Translated, it gives CASRTLGKDFF. The variable domain in full, with the rest retrieved from reference TRBV5-4 and TRBJ1-1, is ETGVTQSPTHLIKTRGQQVTLRCSSQSGHNTVSWYQQALGQGPQFIFQYYREEENGRGNFPPRFSGLQFPNYSSELNVNALELDDSALYLCASRTLGKDFFGQGTRLTVV.

The gene calls are TRBV3-1 (or the pseudogene TRBV3-2) and TRBJ1-1; D is perhaps TRBD1 (6 bases). CDR1 and CDR2 (germline): LGHDT, YNNKEL (reference sequence). The CDR3 runs 14 residues. V lost 5 bases and J 8 bases, leaving 18 bases between the germline ends. CDR3 bases: TGTGCCAGCAGCTCAAGAGACTGGGGACAAGAAGCTTTCTTT. It specifies CASSSRDWGQEAFF.

CDR3 loop: CASSEVFHWDEKLFF. CDR3 DNA: TGTGCCAGCAGTGAAGTCTTCCACTGGGATGAAAAACTGTTTTTT. The chain recombines TRBV6-1 with TRBJ1-4; D ambiguous. The CDR3 sequence is 15 residues long. Germline values: CDR1 MNHNS, CDR2 SASEGT. V shed 1 base and J shed 6 bases, with 12 bases lying between them.

This clone was counted a single time. The chain has TRBV2 and TRBJ1-4; no definite D call. The CDR3 has 15 residues. The germline gives CDR1 SNHLY, CDR2 FYNNEI. The V end was cut by 6 bases, the J end by 5 bases, with 16 bases between. The CDR3 DNA sequence: TGTGCCAGCAGGCTCAACGGACGGCCCAATGAAAAACTGTTTTTT. This translates into CASRLNGRPNEKLFF.

The chain joins TRBV12-3 or TRBV12-4 to TRBJ1-2, with no clear D. The CDR3 totals 11 residues. V lost 7 bases to trimming and J lost 8 bases, with 11 bases between them. CDR3 nucleotides: TGTGCCAGCAACGGGCGCGGGGGCTACACCTTC. Its translation: CASNGRGGYTF.

The CDR3: CASSSPPRDRVGEQFF. The DNA of the CDR3 is TGTGCCAGCAGCTCTCCCCCCCGGGACAGGGTCGGTGAGCAGTTCTTC. The gene calls are TRBV7-9 and TRBJ2-1, with 9 bases aligning to TRBD1. This CDR3 comprises 16 residues. J was trimmed by 9 bases and V by 4 bases; bases with no gene match: 13. From germline, CDR1 is SEHNR and CDR2 FQNEAQ (reference sequence).

The V call is TRBV13, the J call TRBJ2-7; possible D gene TRBD1, 5 bases. V was trimmed by 4 bases and J by 4 bases, leaving 14 bases between them. The CDR3 loop spans 14 amino acids. CDR1 and CDR2 from the germline V gene are PRHDT and FYEKMQ (reference sequence). CDR3 sequence: CASSSQGYGYEQYF. The CDR3 DNA sequence: TGTGCCAGCAGCTCCCAGGGATATGGTTACGAGCAGTACTTC.

This clone was counted once. V usage is TRBV13 and J usage is TRBJ1-3; TRBD1 might be the D (5 bases). CDR3 length: 14 residues. Trimming left V 6 bases short and J 4 bases short, with 13 bases between. The germline CDR1 and CDR2 sequences are PRHDT and FYEKMQ (reference sequence). CDR3: CASSLLTEGNTIYF. The CDR3 DNA is TGTGCCAGCAGTCTTTTGACAGAAGGAAACACCATATATTTT.

The genes are TRBV6-5 and TRBJ2-4; TRBD1 matches at 9 bases. CDR1 and CDR2 (germline): MNHEY, SVGAGI. The trim removed 5 bases at V and 9 bases at J, leaving 11 bases unmatched. This CDR3 is built from 15 residues. The CDR3 DNA is TGTGCCAGCAGTCCTATTCGGACAGGGGAGGCCATTCAGTACTTC. It translates to CASSPIRTGEAIQYF.

The V call is TRBV7-2, the J call TRBJ2-7; perhaps TRBD1 as D (6 bases). Deletions cut 4 bases from V and 6 bases from J, with 13 bases between. Germline V gives CDR1 SGHTA, CDR2 FQGNSA. This CDR3 contains 13 residues. The CDR3 spells CASSSDLGAEQYF. The CDR3 DNA follows: TGTGCCAGCAGCTCTGATCTGGGGGCCGAGCAGTACTTC.

The rearrangement uses TRBV10-3 and TRBJ1-2, with 9 bases fitting TRBD1. Germline assignment: CDR1 ENHRY and CDR2 SYGVKD. CDR3 length: 12 residues. With 10 bases clipped from V and 5 bases from J, the junction kept 5 bases outside the gene matches. CDR3 in DNA: TGTGCCACCCACAGGGGGCAATATGGCTACACCTTC. It translates to CATHRGQYGYTF.

CDR3 bases: TGTGCCAGTAGTGATGTGGGACAGGGGGCCGTCTACACTGAAGCTTTCTTT. This encodes CASSDVGQGAVYTEAFF. The chain uses TRBV19 and TRBJ1-1; 12 nucleotides agree with TRBD1. Germline V CDR1 and CDR2: LNHDA, SQIVND (reference sequence). V dropped 5 bases and J dropped 3; count of bases not matched to a gene: 10. CDR3 length: 17 residues.

The table lists this clone with a few counts. V is TRBV7-8 and J is TRBJ2-2; D unclear. Trimming took off 5 bases at V and 2 bases at J, with 15 bases between the two ends. Germline loops: CDR1 SGHVS, CDR2 FQNEAQ. The CDR3 covers 16 residues. The chain's CDR3 is CASSLLTGFNTGELFF. The CDR3, as DNA: TGTGCCAGCAGCCTCTTAACGGGCTTCAACACCGGGGAGCTGTTTTTT.

This sequence joins TRBV7-8 and TRBJ2-5; TRBD1 or TRBD2 may be the D gene (5 bases each). The germline CDR1 and CDR2 sequences are SGHVS and FQNEAQ. This CDR3 is 14 amino acids long. The germline V and J ends were trimmed by 3 bases and 5 bases, with 13 bases remaining between them. The CDR3 region has the DNA TGTGCCAGCAGCTTGAGCCGAGGGACGGAGACCCAGTACTTC. It codes for CASSLSRGTETQYF.

The gene calls are TRBV10-3 and TRBJ2-7, with D unresolved. V was pared by 0 bases and J by 5 bases, with 14 bases between. The CDR3 is made up of 15 amino acids. Germline V CDR1 and CDR2: ENHRY, SYGVKD. The CDR3 DNA sequence: TGTGCCATCAGTGAGTCGGGTGGAACTCTCGACGAGCAGTACTTC. It is translated as CAISESGGTLDEQYF.

The V gene is TRBV2, the J gene TRBJ1-1; D remains unclear. The CDR3 covers 11 residues. The ends were cut back, 7 bases at V and 4 bases at J, with 7 bases in the middle. CDR1 and CDR2 (germline): SNHLY, FYNNEI. The CDR3 loop is CASTFLTEAFF. The CDR3 nucleotides read TGTGCCAGCACTTTCCTCACTGAAGCTTTCTTT.

The chain is built from TRBV2 and TRBJ2-5; 10 nucleotides match TRBD2. The ends lost 7 bases at V and 4 bases at J; junction bases unmatched: 9. Germline loops: CDR1 SNHLY, CDR2 FYNNEI. This CDR3 is built from 15 residues. The CDR3 spells CASTPGTSVPETQYF. The CDR3 DNA reads TGTGCCAGCACCCCCGGGACTAGCGTCCCAGAGACCCAGTACTTC.

The chain combines TRBV7-3 with TRBJ1-5; D is uncertain. The V end lost 3 bases, the J end lost 7 bases, and 22 bases lay between the germline ends. This CDR3 is 17 amino acids long. In germline, CDR1 is SGHTA, CDR2 FQGTGA. CDR3 sequence reads: CASSFFHPTRRQQPQHF. In nucleotides, the CDR3 is TGTGCCAGCAGCTTCTTCCACCCGACGAGGAGGCAACAGCCCCAGCATTTT.

This chain joins TRBV5-1 and TRBJ1-4, with D possibly TRBD1 on 6 matching bases. V was clipped by 0 bases and J by 3 bases, with 9 bases between them. Germline CDR1 and CDR2: SGHRS and YFSETQ. CDR3 length: 15 residues. CDR3 nucleotide sequence: TGCGCCAGCAGCTTGGAGGGGGGAGCTAATGAAAAACTGTTTTTT. Translating it yields CASSLEGGANEKLFF.

This chain joins TRBV18 and TRBJ2-2, with no clear D. Trimming took off 5 bases at V and 8 bases at J, with 15 bases between the two ends. The CDR3 covers 14 residues. Germline V CDR1 and CDR2: KGHSH, LQKENI. CDR3 sequence: CASSEEVRMGELFF. The CDR3, as DNA: TGTGCCAGCTCAGAAGAGGTCAGGATGGGGGAGCTGTTTTTT. The whole variable domain, remainder taken from reference TRBV18 and TRBJ2-2, is NAGVMQNPRHLVRRRGQEARLRCSPMKGHSHVYWYRQLPEEGLKFMVYLQKENIIDESGMPKERFSAEFPKEGPSILRIQQVVRGDSAAYFCASSEEVRMGELFFGEGSRLTVL.

The chain has TRBV5-3 and TRBJ1-1; D is uncertain. TRBV5-3 is placed among ORFs of uncertain function. Trimming left V 2 bases short and J 11 bases short, with 13 bases between. CDR3 length: 12 amino acids. CDR3 region: CARSLWHPGAFF. The CDR3 DNA follows: TGTGCCAGAAGCTTATGGCACCCTGGGGCTTTCTTT.

This clone appeared once. This chain connects TRBV27 to TRBJ1-4, with D maybe TRBD1 (5 bases). The CDR3 has 15 residues. Trimming took off 6 bases at V and 5 bases at J, with 16 bases between the two ends. Germline assignment: CDR1 MNHEY and CDR2 SMNVEV (reference sequence). CDR3 protein: CASRKGLWGNEKLFF. For the CDR3, the DNA is TGTGCCAGCAGGAAGGGGTTGTGGGGAAATGAAAAACTGTTTTTT. The whole variable domain, filled in from reference TRBV27 and TRBJ1-4, reads EAQVTQNPRYLITVTGKKLTVTCSQNMNHEYMSWYRQDPGLGLRQIYYSMNVEVTDKGDVPEGYKVSRKEKRNFPLILESPSPNQTSLYFCASRKGLWGNEKLFFGSGTQLSVL.

V gene TRBV6-5 combines with J gene TRBJ1-2; the match to TRBD1 covers 7 bases. CDR3 length: 14 amino acids. Per germline, CDR1 MNHEY and CDR2 SVGAGI. J lost 2 bases, V lost 6 bases, and 6 bases had no gene match. CDR3 sequence: CASSRRDRNYGYTF. In DNA form, the CDR3 reads TGTGCCAGCAGCCGACGGGACAGAAACTATGGCTACACCTTC.

The chain combines TRBV5-1 with TRBJ2-7; 11 positions match TRBD2. Per the germline V gene, CDR1 is SGHRS and CDR2 is YFSETQ. The CDR3 spans 16 residues. J gave up 0 bases and V 4 bases, and 6 bases lay outside the gene matches. This CDR3 reads CASSRYTSGSSYEQYF. In nucleotides, the CDR3 is TGCGCCAGCAGCCGGTATACTAGCGGGAGCTCCTACGAGCAGTACTTC.

This chain uses TRBV6-5 with TRBJ1-5; 9 bases are a match to TRBD1. The CDR3 has 15 residues. Germline-derived CDR1 and CDR2 are MNHEY and SVGAGI. The junction had 11 bases not matched to a gene; V was cut back by 11 bases and J by 3 bases. CDR3 coding DNA: TGTGCCCGTTCGGACAGGGGTTGGAACAATCAGCCCCAGCATTTT. It specifies CARSDRGWNNQPQHF.